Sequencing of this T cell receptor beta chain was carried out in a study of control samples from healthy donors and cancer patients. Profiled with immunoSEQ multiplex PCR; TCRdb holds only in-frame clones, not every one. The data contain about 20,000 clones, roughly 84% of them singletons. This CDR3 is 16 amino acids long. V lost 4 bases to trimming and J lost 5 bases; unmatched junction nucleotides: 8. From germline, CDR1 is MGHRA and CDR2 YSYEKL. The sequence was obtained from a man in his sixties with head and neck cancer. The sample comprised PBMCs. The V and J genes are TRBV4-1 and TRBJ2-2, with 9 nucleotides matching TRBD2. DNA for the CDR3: TGCGCCAGCAGCCCAGAGAGCGGGAGGTTAACCGGGGAGCTGTTTTTT. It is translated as CASSPESGRLTGELFF.